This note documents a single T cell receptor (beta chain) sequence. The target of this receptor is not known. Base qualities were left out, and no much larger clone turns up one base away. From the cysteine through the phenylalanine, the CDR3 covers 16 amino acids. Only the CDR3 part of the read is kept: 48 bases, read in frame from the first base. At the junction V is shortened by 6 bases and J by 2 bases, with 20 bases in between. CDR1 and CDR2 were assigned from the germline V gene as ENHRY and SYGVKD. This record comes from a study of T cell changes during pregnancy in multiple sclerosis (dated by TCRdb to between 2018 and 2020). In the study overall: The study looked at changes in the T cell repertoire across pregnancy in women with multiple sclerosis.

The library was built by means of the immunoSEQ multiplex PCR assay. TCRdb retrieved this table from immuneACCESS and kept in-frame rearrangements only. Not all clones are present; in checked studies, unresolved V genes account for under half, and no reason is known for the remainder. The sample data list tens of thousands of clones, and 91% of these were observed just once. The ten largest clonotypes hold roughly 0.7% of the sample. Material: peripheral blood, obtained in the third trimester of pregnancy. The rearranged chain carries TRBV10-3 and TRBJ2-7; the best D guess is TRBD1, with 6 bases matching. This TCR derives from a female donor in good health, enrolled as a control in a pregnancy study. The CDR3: CAIRSGDTGIPYEQYF. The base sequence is TGTGCCATCAGGTCAGGGGACACAGGGATTCCCTACGAGCAGTACTTC.